Below, one T cell receptor beta chain is given with its context. Trimming left V 2 bases short and J 6 bases short, with 17 bases between. Per germline, CDR1 SGHRS and CDR2 YFSETQ. CDR3 length: 15 amino acids. This sample was included in a study of cytomegalovirus exposure and HLA in healthy donors. The PCR contained 60 Vbeta and 13 Jbeta primers. Produced via immunoSEQ multiplex PCR; TCRdb's table is partial and in-frame only. The data show approximately 180,000 clones, 70% to 85% seen once. Sample: PBMCs. This chain joins TRBV5-1 and TRBJ1-1; possible D gene TRBD1, 6 bases. The clonotype originates from a man in his late teens or twenties in good health and CMV-seronegative. The CDR3 protein is CASSFSTGSVAEAFF. As DNA, the CDR3 is TGCGCCAGCAGCTTTTCAACAGGGTCTGTCGCTGAAGCTTTCTTT.